Sequencing of this T cell receptor (beta chain) was carried out in a study of blood T cell repertoires in COVID-19. Here immunoSEQ multiplex PCR was the method, and the copy in TCRdb shows in-frame clones only, minus some. The table has about 240,000 clones, more than 85% seen once. The receptor was derived from a woman in her 70s with active or convalescent COVID-19. The sequenced material came from peripheral blood.

This chain's CDR3 is CASSFTGDLNSPLHF. In nucleotides, the CDR3 is TGTGCCAGCAGCTTTACAGGGGACCTAAATTCACCCCTCCACTTT. The chain links TRBV7-3 to TRBJ1-6; 7 bases align to TRBD1. V shed 3 bases and J 7 bases; nucleotides not matched to a gene: 6. In germline, CDR1 is SGHTA, CDR2 FQGTGA. The CDR3 runs 15 residues.